The table lists the clone carrying this T cell receptor (beta chain) with many counts. Its antigen remains unidentified. This record belongs to a study of CD8 T cells in ankylosing spondylitis. Whole-study findings and limits: The disease-linked clones had a CD8+ phenotype and low blood frequencies.

Each TCR beta library was made by quantitative 5'-RACE that incorporated molecular barcodes. TCRdb re-called the 5' RACE reads with MiXCR, one entry per CDR3 protein. This repertoire shows 200,000 to 300,000 distinct CDR3 sequences, around 10% found once; its top ten account for about 6.8%. Germline CDR1 PRHDT, CDR2 FYEKMQ (reference sequence). Trimming took off 0 bases at V and 11 bases at J, with 10 bases between the two ends. The CDR3 spans 12 residues. Sequenced input: blood, either unsorted or a sorted T cell fraction (not recorded which). This receptor was identified in a male donor with ankylosing spondylitis or in good health (not recorded which). This chain joins TRBV13 and TRBJ1-1; tentatively, D is TRBD1 (6 bases). The CDR3 DNA sequence: TGTGCCAGCAGCTTAGGCACAGGGAGGGCTTTCTTT. Translated: CASSLGTGRAFF.